A selection of T cell receptor beta chains follows, all from one sample in a study of blood T cell repertoires in COVID-19. Clones were sequenced by immunoSEQ multiplex PCR, and TCRdb holds only the in-frame ones, with some missing. This table holds 500,000 or so clones, roughly 90% found once. The sample consisted of PBMCs or T cells enriched from blood (not recorded which). Receptors were obtained from a young woman who had recovered from COVID-19. CDR3s include the opening cysteine and the closing phenylalanine or tryptophan. The D gene is left open where the match is weak. Size is omitted from some rows. Given values are once, few, many or a class for expanded clones.

TRBV5-1	15	TRBJ2-7	few	.	CASSLRLPPSDEQYF	TGCGCCAGCAGCTTGCGGCTCCCCCCTAGTGACGAGCAGTACTTC
TRBV5-1	12	TRBJ1-2	.	.	CASAGSNYGYTF	TGCGCCAGCGCGGGGAGTAACTATGGCTACACCTTC
TRBV29-1	14	TRBJ1-2	.	.	CSVGRRDTGFGYTF	TGCAGCGTGGGACGCCGGGACACCGGCTTTGGCTACACCTTC
TRBV6-1	13	TRBJ1-1	.	.	CASSEEGDTEAFF	TGTGCCAGCAGTGAGGAAGGGGACACTGAAGCTTTCTTT
TRBV20-1	14	TRBJ1-5	.	.	CSASMGHPDQPQHF	TGCAGTGCTAGTATGGGACACCCCGATCAGCCCCAGCATTTT
TRBV28	17	TRBJ2-1	.	.	CASSLRREPWDKNEQFF	TGTGCCAGCAGTTTGCGCCGGGAACCCTGGGACAAGAATGAGCAGTTCTTC
TRBV6-1	13	TRBJ1-1	.	.	CASSERSRTEAFF	TGTGCCAGCAGTGAAAGGTCGCGGACTGAAGCTTTCTTT
TRBV5-1	15	TRBJ2-5	.	TRBD1	CASSLLSGQRETQYF	TGCGCCAGCAGCTTGCTATCGGGACAGAGGGAGACCCAGTACTTC
TRBV5-5	14	TRBJ1-4	.	.	CASSFQWGREKLFF	TGTGCCAGCAGCTTTCAATGGGGCAGAGAAAAACTGTTTTTT
TRBV20-1	11	TRBJ2-2	few	.	CSARRGGELFF	TGCAGTGCTAGGAGAGGTGGGGAGCTGTTTTTT
TRBV10-1	15	TRBJ1-4	once	TRBD1	CARTRTGLRNEKLFF	TGCGCCAGGACTAGGACAGGACTAAGAAATGAAAAACTGTTTTTT
TRBV5-4	17	TRBJ2-3	.	TRBD2	CASSSGVAGDSTDTQYF	TGTGCCAGCAGCTCGGGGGTAGCGGGCGATAGCACAGATACGCAGTATTTT
TRBV7-8	16	TRBJ2-7	.	.	CASSPQGMGFMYEQYF	TGTGCCAGCAGCCCCCAGGGGATGGGCTTCATGTACGAGCAGTACTTC
TRBV18	13	TRBJ2-5	.	.	CASLPTNRETQYF	TGTGCCAGCTTACCGACAAATAGGGAGACCCAGTACTTC
TRBV16	17	TRBJ1-6	.	.	CASSQTVVAARSSPLHF	TGTGCCAGCAGCCAAACGGTCGTGGCGGCAAGGAGCTCACCCCTCCACTTT
TRBV6-5	12	TRBJ2-7	.	TRBD1	CASSLLRGEQYF	TGTGCCAGCAGCCTCCTCAGGGGGGAGCAGTACTTC
TRBV19	16	TRBJ1-3	.	TRBD1	CASSENRGAAGNTIYF	TGTGCCAGTAGTGAGAACAGGGGCGCGGCTGGAAACACCATATATTTT
TRBV18	13	TRBJ1-2	.	.	CASSRTAGDGYTF	TGTGCCAGCTCGAGGACGGCGGGGGATGGCTACACCTTC
TRBV5-1	14	TRBJ1-5	.	TRBD1	CASSSAGGNQPQHF	TGCGCCAGCAGCTCCGCAGGGGGGAATCAGCCCCAGCATTTT
TRBV3-1/TRBV3-2	14	TRBJ2-5	.	.	CASSQEGDLETQYF	TGTGCCAGCAGCCAAGAGGGGGACTTAGAGACCCAGTACTTC
TRBV19	12	TRBJ1-6	.	.	CASSMPGSPLHF	TGTGCCAGTAGTATGCCCGGGTCACCCCTCCACTTT
TRBV6-2/TRBV6-3	13	TRBJ2-1	.	.	CASSFNPRNEQFF	TGTGCCAGCAGTTTCAACCCTAGGAATGAGCAGTTCTTC
TRBV11-3	20	TRBJ1-6	.	TRBD1	CASRSYRDRTFLLRNSPLHF	TGTGCCAGCAGATCATACCGGGACAGGACTTTCTTGCTAAGGAATTCACCCCTCCACTTT
TRBV6-5	14	TRBJ2-7	.	TRBD1	CASSYLGTGPEQYF	TGTGCCAGCAGTTACCTCGGGACAGGCCCCGAGCAGTACTTC
TRBV5-6	15	TRBJ2-5	.	.	CASSLGSGLRGTQYF	TGTGCCAGCAGCTTGGGTAGCGGCCTCCGCGGGACCCAGTACTTC
TRBV7-8	14	TRBJ1-2	once	TRBD1	CASSLGVTGVGYTF	TGTGCCAGCAGCTTAGGGGTGACAGGGGTTGGCTACACCTTC
TRBV27	13	TRBJ1-6	few	.	CASSLDRFGALHF	TGTGCCAGCAGTTTGGACAGATTCGGAGCCCTCCACTTT
TRBV9	14	TRBJ2-7	.	TRBD1	CASSVWDSVEEQYF	TGTGCCAGCAGCGTGTGGGACAGCGTGGAGGAGCAGTACTTC
TRBV28	13	TRBJ1-2	.	TRBD1	CASSPGQGNGYTF	TGTGCCAGCAGCCCCGGACAGGGCAATGGCTACACCTTC
TRBV24-1	14	TRBJ1-2	.	.	CATSDPGKPYGYTF	TGTGCCACCAGTGATCCAGGAAAACCCTATGGCTACACCTTC
TRBV7-8	16	TRBJ1-1	.	TRBD1	CASSSIGQAVYTEAFF	TGTGCCAGCAGCTCTATCGGACAGGCCGTTTACACTGAAGCTTTCTTT
TRBV11-2	16	TRBJ1-3	.	.	CASSYFRGQSGNTIYF	TGTGCCAGCAGCTATTTTCGGGGTCAATCTGGAAACACCATATATTTT
TRBV6-5	13	TRBJ2-7	few	TRBD1	CARSTGPCYEQYF	TGTGCCAGATCGACAGGGCCCTGCTACGAGCAGTACTTC
TRBV15	17	TRBJ2-7	.	TRBD2	CATSRDLGGGDSYEQYF	TGTGCCACCAGCAGAGATCTAGGCGGGGGGGACTCCTACGAGCAGTACTTC
TRBV19	15	TRBJ2-4	.	.	CASSDPGLAKNIQYF	TGTGCCAGTAGTGATCCAGGGTTAGCCAAAAACATTCAGTACTTC
TRBV7-3	14	TRBJ2-1	.	TRBD1	CASSSGTEYNEQFF	TGTGCCAGCAGCTCGGGGACAGAATACAATGAGCAGTTCTTC
TRBV18	16	TRBJ2-7	.	.	CASSPSQTLPPYEQYF	TGTGCCAGCTCTCCCTCACAGACCCTCCCCCCCTACGAGCAGTACTTC